This record concerns one TCR beta chain sequence. These data are taken from a study of blood T cell repertoires in COVID-19. Study context: The United States, Italy and Spain supplied acute and convalescent COVID-19 samples.

The germline gives CDR1 MNHNS, CDR2 SASEGT. V shed 3 bases and J 3 bases; nucleotides not matched to a gene: 5. CDR3 length equals 15 residues. The protocol was immunoSEQ multiplex PCR, while the TCRdb copy is restricted to in-frame clones and leaves out a portion. Of roughly 100,000 clones listed, roughly 90% are singletons. The sample consisted of peripheral blood. This chain links TRBV6-1 with TRBJ1-5, with 7 bases aligning to TRBD1. This clonotype originated in a human donor in a cohort sampled during active COVID-19. The CDR3 bases are TGTGCCAGCAGTGACGCCAGGGGGTTCAATCAGCCCCAGCATTTT. Its translation: CASSDARGFNQPQHF.